The source of this TCR beta chain is a study of high-grade serous ovarian cancer treatment subgroups. Study-level information: Mean per sample: approximately 13,000 reads, around 7,300 unique TCR beta rearrangements.

Tumor samples were obtained before definitive surgery or chemotherapy. The assay was immunoSEQ multiplex PCR, and TCRdb's table has in-frame clones only and misses some. This table holds roughly 29,000 clones, about 86% found once. Broader study findings: Only CDR3 was analyzed; CDR1 and CDR2 were not. Without spatial data, bulk sequencing limits insight into HGSC tumor diversity. TCR relatedness rose with neoantigen level and trended with mutation load.

For this clone: The target antigen is unknown.

This TCR was sampled from a human donor with high-grade serous ovarian cancer. Sequenced sample: tumor tissue.

The CDR3 nucleotides read TGCGCCAGCAGCGCGGGAGACTGGGGAGATACGCAGTATTTT. Translated, it gives CASSAGDWGDTQYF. J is TRBJ2-3 and V is TRBV5-1; 7 bases agree with TRBD2. CDR3 length: 14 residues. V shed 4 bases and J 5 bases; nucleotides not matched to a gene: 7. Per the germline V gene, CDR1 is SGHRS and CDR2 is YFSETQ.